This entry lists 9 T cell receptor beta chains sequenced from one sample in a study of early T cells in non-severe SARS-CoV-2 infection. Using its own MiXCR run on the 5' RACE reads, TCRdb lists one record per CDR3 protein. The data contain fewer than 25,000 distinct CDR3 sequences, 5.7% of them singletons. Material: whole blood, obtained at baseline. The origin of the receptors is an adult who was a healthcare worker with PCR-confirmed SARS-CoV-2 infection or an uninfected control (not recorded which).

The V and J genes are TRBV5-4 and TRBJ1-2, with TRBD1 matching over 8 bases. Trimming at V came to 2 bases and at J to 4 bases, leaving 4 bases not matched to a gene. Germline V gives CDR1 SGHNT, CDR2 YYREEE (reference sequence). The CDR3 runs 14 residues. The CDR3 DNA follows: TGTGCCAGCAGCTTCCAGGGGGCCGGCTATGGCTACACCTTC. The encoded protein is CASSFQGAGYGYTF.

A few counts support this clonotype. The genes are TRBV7-9 and TRBJ1-5; D unresolved. CDR3 length: 15 residues. V gave up 1 base and J gave up 2 bases, with 9 bases separating them. Germline V lookup: CDR1 SEHNR, CDR2 FQNEAQ (reference sequence). The CDR3 spells CASSLGSVRNQPQHF. For the CDR3, the DNA is TGTGCCAGCAGCTTAGGGAGCGTGCGCAATCAGCCCCAGCATTTT.

This clonotype was observed many times. This rearrangement joins TRBV13 to TRBJ2-4; TRBD2 matches 12 bases. Looked up from germline, CDR1 is PRHDT and CDR2 is FYEKMQ (reference sequence). J gave up 4 bases and V 3 bases, and 4 bases lay outside the gene matches. CDR3 length: 16 residues. DNA for the CDR3: TGTGCCAGCAGCTTGTATGGGACTAGCGGGAAAAACATTCAGTACTTC. This translates into CASSLYGTSGKNIQYF.

The chain couples TRBV30 to TRBJ2-6; D is unclear. There are 11 residues in the CDR3. The germline V gene encodes CDR1 GTSNPN and CDR2 SVGIG (reference sequence). The CDR3 region has the DNA TGTGGCCGGGCTGGGGCCAACGTCCTGACTTTC. Translated: CGRAGANVLTF.

In its sample, this clonotype was seen a few times. This chain uses TRBV7-3 with TRBJ1-1, with a possible D match to TRBD1 (6 bases). The germline CDR1 and CDR2 sequences are SGHTA and FQGTGA. The V end lost 4 bases, the J end lost 4 bases, and 10 bases lay between the germline ends. The length of the CDR3 is 13 residues. The CDR3 is CASSWGPGTEAFF. The CDR3 DNA reads TGTGCCAGCAGCTGGGGGCCGGGCACTGAAGCTTTCTTT. Together with reference TRBV7-3 and TRBJ1-1, the CDR3 gives the full variable domain: GAGVSQTPSNKVTEKGKYVELRCDPISGHTALYWYRQSLGQGPEFLIYFQGTGAADDSGLPNDRFFAVRPEGSVSTLKIQRTERGDSAVYLCASSWGPGTEAFFGQGTRLTVV.

This clonotype was detected ten times or more. The chain recombines TRBV7-2 with TRBJ1-1; D perhaps matches TRBD1 (5 bases). V was clipped by 8 bases and J by 0 bases, with 13 bases between them. This CDR3 is 14 amino acids long. Germline-derived CDR1 and CDR2 are SGHTA and FQGNSA. The chain's CDR3 is CASLLQGMNTEAFF. For the CDR3, the DNA is TGTGCCAGCCTCCTTCAGGGTATGAACACTGAAGCTTTCTTT.

The rearrangement joins TRBV6-6 to TRBJ1-4; 7 bases are a match to TRBD1. Germline loops: CDR1 MNHNY, CDR2 SVGAGI (reference sequence). The CDR3 extends over 13 amino acids. V shed 4 bases and J 6 bases; nucleotides not matched to a gene: 2. The CDR3 loop is CASSSQGDEKLFF. The CDR3 DNA follows: TGTGCCAGCAGTTCGCAGGGGGATGAAAAACTGTTTTTT.

This clonotype was seen ten or more times. The chain links TRBV29-1 to TRBJ2-3; tentatively, D is TRBD2 (5 bases). The CDR3 is 18 residues long. The germline CDR1 and CDR2 sequences are SQVTM and ANQGSEA. Trimming removed 4 bases at V and 6 bases at J, with 29 bases between. The CDR3 here is CSVVYPPGSPFGGDTQYF. CDR3 sequence (DNA): TGCAGCGTTGTTTACCCCCCAGGTTCGCCATTCGGCGGGGATACGCAGTATTTT.

The table lists this clonotype with many counts. The V gene is TRBV11-1, the J gene TRBJ2-7; TRBD2 is a possible D gene (6 bases). Germline CDR1 is SGHAT and CDR2 is FQDESV (reference sequence). The CDR3 extends over 12 amino acids. Trimming took 5 bases from V and 9 from J, leaving 14 bases between them. CDR3 bases: TGTGCCAGCAGCCAATCGGGGGTTGTGCAGTACTTC. This gives the protein CASSQSGVVQYF.